This TCR beta chain was sequenced in a study of CD8 T cells in ankylosing spondylitis. Study results and limitations: Both synovial fluid and blood in reactive arthritis had previously been reported to carry some motif variants. What seemed typical of ankylosing spondylitis blood was a TCR beta motif built from roughly eight highly homologous variants.

Quantitative 5'-RACE with molecular barcodes produced the TCR beta libraries. TCRdb reanalysed the 5' RACE reads using MiXCR and keeps one entry per CDR3 protein. Of 200,000 to 250,000 distinct CDR3 sequences listed, 15% to 20% are singletons. A remark on this clonotype: What it binds is not known.

Germline CDR1 and CDR2: MNHNS and SASEGT. CDR3 size: 17 residues. V trimming: 7 bases; J trimming: 4 bases; junction bases outside the gene matches: 7. The sequence came from a male donor with ankylosing spondylitis. Material: blood, either unsorted or a sorted T cell fraction (not recorded which). The chain joins TRBV6-1 to TRBJ2-2; 15 nucleotides agree with TRBD2. The CDR3 is CASNGLAGGPSTGELFF. DNA of the CDR3: TGTGCCAGCAACGGACTAGCGGGGGGGCCGAGCACCGGGGAGCTGTTTTTT.